This entry concerns a single T cell receptor beta chain. The sample is drawn from a study of blood T cell repertoires in COVID-19. Study at large: Samples came from the United States, Italy and Spain, spanning acute and convalescent COVID-19.

Data came from immunoSEQ multiplex PCR; TCRdb stores just in-frame clones and leaves some out. The table records around 450,000 clones, around 90% of them present only once. Cohort placement rested on clinical history that participants reported themselves. The receptor was derived from a man between 18 and 29 years old who had recovered from COVID-19. The sequenced material came from PBMCs or T cells enriched from blood (not recorded which).

This CDR3 reads CASSTSIPGTDTQYF. Here the CDR3 DNA reads TGTGCCAGTAGTACTTCTATTCCCGGCACAGATACGCAGTATTTT. The rearrangement joins TRBV19 to TRBJ2-3, with no clear D. Germline V CDR1 and CDR2: LNHDA, SQIVND (reference sequence). This CDR3 is 15 amino acids long. V was clipped by 4 bases and J by 1 base, with 12 bases between them.